Listed below are T cell receptor beta chains from one sample, sequenced in a study of T-cell memory formation after mild COVID-19. TCRdb re-called the 5' RACE reads through MiXCR, storing one row per CDR3 protein. The data hold about 560,000 distinct CDR3 sequences, with roughly 17% observed a single time. The specimen was PBMCs or a T cell subset sorted from them (not recorded which). The source is an adult woman who had mild COVID-19 (a few samples of this study predate the infection). Cell type and time point are not known. CDR3s include the opening cysteine and the closing phenylalanine or tryptophan. D genes are given only for firm matches. Clone size is shown for a subset of rows, as once, few, many or a class of expanded clone.

CASSEAESSEAFF	TGTGCCAGCAGTGAAGCGGAGAGCTCTGAAGCTTTCTTT	few	-	TRBV2	TRBJ1-1
CASSSTTLAIYEQYF	TGTGCCAGCAGCTCGACGACGTTGGCTATCTACGAGCAGTACTTC	-	-	TRBV3-1	TRBJ2-7
CASSLARGSGVETQYF	TGTGCCAGCAGCTTAGCGCGAGGTAGCGGGGTAGAGACCCAGTACTTC	few	TRBD2	TRBV7-2	TRBJ2-5
CSAVLLGQGYNEQFF	TGCAGTGCTGTCCTTTTGGGACAGGGATACAATGAGCAGTTCTTC	-	TRBD1	TRBV20-1	TRBJ2-1
CASSLLTGMNTEAFF	TGTGCCAGCAGTTTACTTACAGGGATGAACACTGAAGCTTTCTTT	few	-	TRBV28	TRBJ1-1
CASSFVVSLSGYTF	TGTGCCAGCAGTTTTGTAGTCAGCCTTAGTGGCTACACCTTC	few	-	TRBV12-3/TRBV12-4	TRBJ1-2
CASSQDDSSYNEQFF	TGTGCCAGCAGCCAAGACGACAGCTCCTACAATGAGCAGTTCTTC	few	-	TRBV4-2	TRBJ2-1
CSARVTQFSYNEQFF	TGCAGTGCTAGAGTTACTCAGTTCTCCTACAATGAGCAGTTCTTC	-	-	TRBV20-1	TRBJ2-1
CASSLVERLYEQYF	TGTGCCAGCAGCTTGGTGGAGCGCCTCTACGAGCAGTACTTC	few	-	TRBV5-4	TRBJ2-7
CASSPYGAVTEAFF	TGTGCCAGCAGTCCGTACGGGGCAGTCACTGAAGCTTTCTTT	-	-	TRBV12-3/TRBV12-4	TRBJ1-1
CASRGSESGKLFF	TGTGCCAGCAGGGGGAGTGAGAGTGGAAAACTGTTTTTT	-	-	TRBV11-2	TRBJ1-4
CASNKMGVGIDTQYF	TGCGCCAGCAACAAGATGGGAGTGGGTATAGATACGCAGTATTTT	many	-	TRBV5-1	TRBJ2-3
CASSFQGTNEQFF	TGTGCCAGCAGCTTCCAGGGTACCAATGAGCAGTTCTTC	-	-	TRBV5-4	TRBJ2-1
CASRLGQNEQFF	TGTGCCAGCCGGTTAGGTCAGAATGAGCAGTTCTTC	-	-	TRBV7-2	TRBJ2-1
CASKAGTENTGELFF	TGTGCCAGCAAGGCTGGGACGGAGAACACCGGGGAGCTGTTTTTT	-	-	TRBV2	TRBJ2-2
CASSPGTHSPYEQYF	TGTGCCAGCAGCCCCGGGACCCACTCCCCCTACGAGCAGTACTTC	few	-	TRBV7-9	TRBJ2-7
CSARGPHRGPSYEQYF	TGCAGTGCTAGAGGTCCCCACAGGGGACCTTCCTACGAGCAGTACTTC	-	TRBD1	TRBV20-1	TRBJ2-7
CASSLGRTPTDTQYF	TGTGCCAGCAGCTTAGGGCGGACCCCCACAGATACGCAGTATTTT	-	-	TRBV7-3	TRBJ2-3
CASSASGQNTEAFF	TGTGCCAGCAGCGCCTCCGGACAGAACACTGAAGCTTTCTTT	few	-	TRBV7-2	TRBJ1-1
CASSLYPRTKGNEQFF	TGTGCCAGCAGCTTATACCCCCGGACGAAGGGGAATGAGCAGTTCTTC	few	-	TRBV7-2	TRBJ2-1
CASSWTSGSPPDTQYF	TGTGCCAGCAGTTGGACTAGCGGGAGCCCTCCAGATACGCAGTATTTT	few	TRBD2	TRBV12-3/TRBV12-4	TRBJ2-3
CASSFTTGEPEAFF	TGTGCCAGCAGTTTCACGACAGGGGAGCCTGAAGCTTTCTTT	few	TRBD1	TRBV6-5	TRBJ1-1
CASSQGAGGHRRFNEQFF	TGCGCCAGCAGCCAAGGGGCCGGAGGACACCGGAGGTTCAATGAGCAGTTCTTC	-	-	TRBV4-3	TRBJ2-1
CAMGTGDWEQYF	TGTGCCATGGGGACAGGGGACTGGGAGCAGTACTTC	few	TRBD1	TRBV10-3	TRBJ2-7
CASSLGQVTYNEQFF	TGTGCCAGCAGCCTAGGACAGGTGACCTACAATGAGCAGTTCTTC	-	TRBD1	TRBV7-3	TRBJ2-1
CATSDPSGQFRELFF	TGTGCCACCAGTGATCCCTCGGGACAGTTCAGGGAGCTGTTTTTT	few	TRBD1	TRBV24-1	TRBJ2-2
CASSLSLPINYGYTF	TGTGCCAGCAGTTTATCGCTCCCAATTAACTATGGCTACACCTTC	-	-	TRBV27	TRBJ1-2
CSVILVASYEQYF	TGCAGCGTCATCCTAGTGGCCTCCTACGAGCAGTACTTC	few	-	TRBV29-1	TRBJ2-7
CSARGPGGRDQETQYF	TGCAGTGCTAGAGGCCCCGGGGGCAGAGACCAAGAGACCCAGTACTTC	-	-	TRBV20-1	TRBJ2-5
CAWSPGGGWNEQFF	TGTGCCTGGAGTCCCGGGGGCGGGTGGAATGAGCAGTTCTTC	few	-	TRBV30	TRBJ2-1
CASSPMGAGDSYEQYF	TGTGCCAGCAGCCCGATGGGAGCAGGGGACTCCTACGAGCAGTACTTC	-	-	TRBV3-1	TRBJ2-7
CASSPDRGGNQPQHF	TGCGCCAGCAGCCCAGACAGGGGAGGCAATCAGCCCCAGCATTTT	many	TRBD1	TRBV6-5	TRBJ1-5